The clone carrying this T cell receptor (beta chain) was detected ten times or more. The antigen is not known. Researchers prepared the TCRbeta library using unique molecular identifiers, the study reports. One entry per CDR3 protein, called by TCRdb with MiXCR from the PCR reads. The repertoire has roughly 490,000 distinct CDR3 sequences, about 10% of them found once; the top ten carry approximately 15%. This sample was taken from a study of T-cell reconstitution after alpha-beta-depleted transplantation in children. Study-level points and caveats: Alpha-beta T cells about two months after transplant reportedly derived from several hundred expanded graft clones. Newly made T cells mostly supplied T-cell counts and diversity one year after transplant.

This CDR3 comprises 16 residues. Trimming stripped 2 bases from V and 8 bases from J, with 19 bases between. Sequenced material: PBMCs, mostly from graft donor cells, taken 180 days after TCRalphabeta/CD19-depleted stem cell transplant. The chain uses TRBV12-3 or TRBV12-4 and TRBJ2-1, with D tentatively TRBD1 (5 bases). This clonotype was sampled from a female patient aged 2-9 years who had a stem cell transplant for aplastic anemia, so the T cells may come from the graft donor. CDR3 nucleotides: TGTGCCAGCAGTTTACGCCAAGGGCGGTTAGGGGATGAGCAGTTCTTC. Translating gives CASSLRQGRLGDEQFF.